Following are 30 T cell receptor beta chains from one sample sequenced in a study of blood T cell repertoires in COVID-19. The protocol was immunoSEQ multiplex PCR, while the TCRdb copy is restricted to in-frame clones and leaves out a portion. The sample records approximately 220,000 clones, roughly 86% being singletons. The sequenced sample was PBMCs or T cells enriched from blood (not recorded which). The source of these receptors is a woman aged 30 to 39 with acute COVID-19.

The rearrangement uses TRBV27 and TRBJ1-1; D remains unclear. CDR1 and CDR2 from the germline V gene are MNHEY and SMNVEV (reference sequence). V lost 2 bases and J 0 bases, leaving 7 bases between the germline ends. This CDR3 is 14 amino acids long. The CDR3 sequence is CASSLLRVNTEAFF. CDR3 nucleotides: TGTGCCAGCAGTTTACTTCGCGTGAACACTGAAGCTTTCTTT.

This clone came up a few times. V is TRBV2 and J is TRBJ2-5, with 7 positions matching TRBD2. Unmatched junction bases numbered 7, after V lost 8 bases and J lost 4 bases. This CDR3 has 13 residues. Germline CDR1 SNHLY, CDR2 FYNNEI. The DNA for the CDR3 is TGTGCCAGCGACGGGGAGGGTCGAGAGACCCAGTACTTC. Translation: CASDGEGRETQYF.

The V call is TRBV2, the J call TRBJ1-1; D gene uncertain. Germline V gene data show CDR1 as SNHLY and CDR2 as FYNNEI. Trimming took 4 bases from V and 0 from J, leaving 9 bases between them. The CDR3 is 14 amino acids. The CDR3 here is CASSGRLLNTEAFF. CDR3 DNA: TGTGCCAGCAGTGGGCGGCTCCTGAACACTGAAGCTTTCTTT. Full variable domain (missing parts from reference TRBV2 and TRBJ1-1): EPEVTQTPSHQVTQMGQEVILRCVPISNHLYFYWYRQILGQKVEFLVSFYNNEISEKSEIFDDQFSVERPDGSNFTLKIRSTKLEDSAMYFCASSGRLLNTEAFFGQGTRLTVV.

This clone was counted many times. CDR3 nucleotide sequence: TGTGCCAGCAGTGCCCGGTTGAACACCGGGGAGCTGTTTTTT. Translation: CASSARLNTGELFF. The V and J genes are TRBV2 and TRBJ2-2; D is uncertain. Germline V gives CDR1 SNHLY, CDR2 FYNNEI. The CDR3 is 14 amino acids. Trimming removed 4 bases from V and 1 base from J, with 7 bases in between.

About this clone: Other DNA sequences in the same sample also yield this CDR3. The DNA of the CDR3 is TGTGCCAGCAGTTTGCCAGGGGGAACAGATACGCAGTATTTT. This gives the protein CASSLPGGTDTQYF. This sequence joins TRBV28 and TRBJ2-3, with TRBD1 identical over 7 bases. V dropped 3 bases and J dropped 3; count of bases not matched to a gene: 3. CDR1 MDHEN and CDR2 SYDVKM come from the germline V gene. CDR3 length equals 14 residues.

This chain joins TRBV9 and TRBJ1-1, with TRBD1 matching 7 bases. Germline V gene lookup returns CDR1 SGDLS and CDR2 YYNGEE. After removal of 2 bases from V and 0 bases from J, the junction contained 7 bases not matched to a gene. This CDR3 spans 16 amino acids. The CDR3 here is CASSVATGNMNTEAFF. DNA of the CDR3: TGTGCCAGCAGCGTTGCGACAGGGAACATGAACACTGAAGCTTTCTTT.

The V and J genes are TRBV5-6 and TRBJ1-5; no clear D. Germline CDR1 SGHDT, CDR2 YYEEEE. CDR3 length: 16 amino acids. V gave up 2 bases and J gave up 0 bases, with 12 bases separating them. CDR3 loop: CASSFGGVYSNQPQHF. In DNA form, the CDR3 reads TGTGCCAGCAGCTTCGGCGGAGTGTATAGCAATCAGCCCCAGCATTTT.

The CDR3 region has the DNA TGTGCCAGCATTGGAGGGCCCCGAATTAACACCGGGGAGCTGTTTTTT. Its protein product is CASIGGPRINTGELFF. The chain combines TRBV28 with TRBJ2-2, with a possible D match to TRBD2 (6 bases). Trimming took off 7 bases at V and 2 bases at J, with 17 bases between the two ends. Germline CDR1 is MDHEN and CDR2 is SYDVKM. This CDR3 contains 16 residues.

The rearrangement joins TRBV6-1 to TRBJ1-4, with a weak D call TRBD1 (5 bases). CDR3 length: 16 amino acids. V gave up 2 bases and J gave up 8 bases, with 18 bases separating them. The V gene's germline CDR1 is MNHNS and CDR2 SASEGT. CDR3 coding DNA: TGTGCCAGCAGTGAAATTGGGGGGAGATGGGGCGAAAAACTGTTTTTT. Translating it yields CASSEIGGRWGEKLFF.

This clone was recorded only once. The V and J genes are TRBV30 and TRBJ2-5, with TRBD2 identical over 16 bases. V lost 2 bases, J lost 5 bases, and 8 bases stayed unmatched. Germline CDR1 is GTSNPN and CDR2 is SVGIG (reference sequence). This CDR3 has 17 amino acids. CDR3 residues: CAWSPGTSGGAWETQYF. CDR3 sequence (DNA): TGTGCCTGGAGTCCCGGGACTAGCGGGGGGGCCTGGGAGACCCAGTACTTC.

The chain couples TRBV19 to TRBJ1-2; D not resolved. The germline V and J ends were trimmed by 3 bases and 6 bases, with 11 bases remaining between them. CDR3 length: 13 residues. The germline V gene encodes CDR1 LNHDA and CDR2 SQIVND (reference sequence). The CDR3 is CASSIPLIDGYTF. The DNA for the CDR3 is TGTGCCAGTAGTATCCCACTGATAGATGGCTACACCTTC.

This clone appeared a few times. This chain links TRBV9 with TRBJ2-7; TRBD1 matches at 9 bases. The CDR3 is 15 amino acids. Germline V lookup: CDR1 SGDLS, CDR2 YYNGEE. Germline trimming cut 4 bases from V and 3 bases from J; bases unmatched to any gene: 8. The CDR3 is CASSTEPGQGYEQYF. Written as DNA, the CDR3 is TGTGCCAGCAGCACTGAACCGGGACAGGGCTACGAGCAGTACTTC.

The chain combines TRBV10-3 with TRBJ1-4; D perhaps matches TRBD1 (6 bases). CDR3 length: 13 residues. V gave up 5 bases and J gave up 7 bases, with 11 bases separating them. CDR1 and CDR2 from the germline V gene are ENHRY and SYGVKD. CDR3 DNA: TGTGCCATCAGTACGCGAGGGGGTGAAAAACTGTTTTTT. This translates into CAISTRGGEKLFF.

The J gene is TRBJ2-1, the V gene TRBV5-8; a weak D match, TRBD1 (6 bases). Germline CDR1 and CDR2: SGHTS and YDEGEE. Trimming removed 4 bases from V and 0 bases from J, with 11 bases in between. This CDR3 contains 15 residues. CDR3 nucleotide sequence: TGTGCCAGCAGCCCCAGGGGCGACTCCTACAATGAGCAGTTCTTC. This codes for CASSPRGDSYNEQFF.

CDR3 loop: CASINRARSNTEAFF. In DNA, the CDR3 is TGTGCCAGTATTAACAGGGCCCGATCGAACACTGAAGCTTTCTTT. V usage is TRBV2 and J usage is TRBJ1-1, with D maybe TRBD1 (6 bases). CDR3 length equals 15 residues. Germline CDR1 SNHLY, CDR2 FYNNEI. With 9 bases removed from V and 1 base from J, the gap between germline ends came to 18 bases. Filled out from reference TRBV2 and TRBJ1-1, the complete variable domain reads EPEVTQTPSHQVTQMGQEVILRCVPISNHLYFYWYRQILGQKVEFLVSFYNNEISEKSEIFDDQFSVERPDGSNFTLKIRSTKLEDSAMYFCASINRARSNTEAFFGQGTRLTVV.

V usage is TRBV29-1 and J usage is TRBJ2-7; TRBD1 matches 11 bases. The CDR3 is made up of 15 amino acids. V lost 4 bases to trimming and J lost 4 bases; unmatched junction nucleotides: 9. Germline V gene data show CDR1 as SQVTM and CDR2 as ANQGSEA. CDR3 protein: CSVGRGQGVRYEQYF. The CDR3 coding sequence is TGCAGCGTTGGCAGGGGACAGGGGGTCAGGTACGAGCAGTACTTC.

V usage is TRBV19 and J usage is TRBJ2-5; 7 bases agree with TRBD2. Germline V gives CDR1 LNHDA, CDR2 SQIVND (reference sequence). The CDR3 is 15 residues long. Germline trimming cut 5 bases from V and 3 bases from J; bases unmatched to any gene: 9. The DNA for the CDR3 is TGTGCCAGTAGTCGTAGCCGGGGGGTAGAAGAGACCCAGTACTTC. Translating it yields CASSRSRGVEETQYF.

V gene TRBV3-1 (or the pseudogene TRBV3-2) combines with J gene TRBJ1-2, with TRBD1 as a possible D gene (5 bases). This CDR3 has 18 amino acids. V lost 3 bases to trimming and J lost 4 bases, with 24 bases between them. Germline loops: CDR1 LGHDT, CDR2 YNNKEL (reference sequence). For the CDR3, the DNA is TGTGCCAGCAGCCATTTATTGGTTCGGCGCGACAGCTCCTATGGCTACACCTTC. It encodes CASSHLLVRRDSSYGYTF.

CDR3 amino acids: CASSIGAVQETQYF. The DNA for the CDR3 is TGTGCCAGTAGTATTGGAGCAGTACAAGAGACCCAGTACTTC. The V call is TRBV19, the J call TRBJ2-5; D ambiguous. The CDR3 has 14 residues. V was cut by 3 bases and J by 2 bases, with 10 bases left in between. CDR1 is LNHDA and CDR2 is SQIVND in the germline V gene (reference sequence).

This clone was seen only a few times. This chain uses TRBV6-5 with TRBJ2-3; 7 bases fit TRBD1. The ends lost 8 bases at V and 7 bases at J; junction bases unmatched: 15. The length of the CDR3 is 15 residues. CDR1 is MNHEY and CDR2 is SVGAGI in the germline V gene. In nucleotides, the CDR3 is TGTGCCAGCCAACCGGTCGGGACAGTGGGAAATACGCAGTATTTT. Translated: CASQPVGTVGNTQYF.

This clone was counted ten times or more. This chain links TRBV13 with TRBJ1-2, with a tentative D call TRBD1 (5 bases). Germline CDR1 reads PRHDT; CDR2 reads FYEKMQ (reference sequence). The CDR3 is 15 residues long. Trimming pared 0 bases from V and 5 bases from J, leaving 13 bases between. In DNA, the CDR3 is TGTGCCAGCAGCTTAGGCGTGACAGCCGATTATGGCTACACCTTC. Protein sequence: CASSLGVTADYGYTF.

V and J are TRBV6-5 and TRBJ1-1; 8 bases are shared with TRBD1. CDR3 length: 13 residues. The trim removed 6 bases at V and 9 bases at J, leaving 9 bases unmatched. In germline, CDR1 is MNHEY, CDR2 SVGAGI. The chain's CDR3 is CASRPTGVNQAFF. For the CDR3, the DNA is TGTGCCAGCAGGCCGACAGGGGTAAACCAAGCTTTCTTT.

This CDR3 is CASLSGGNSNQPQHF. The DNA of the CDR3 is TGTGCCAGCCTGTCCGGGGGAAATAGCAATCAGCCCCAGCATTTT. This rearrangement joins TRBV19 to TRBJ1-5; a possible D gene is TRBD1 (5 bases). With 9 bases removed from V and 0 bases from J, the gap between germline ends came to 15 bases. The length of the CDR3 is 15 residues. Looked up from germline, CDR1 is LNHDA and CDR2 is SQIVND (reference sequence).

The rearrangement uses TRBV3-1 (or the pseudogene TRBV3-2) and TRBJ1-1; D unresolved. Germline V CDR1 and CDR2: LGHDT, YNNKEL (reference sequence). CDR3 length: 12 amino acids. V dropped 3 bases and J dropped 1 base, with 3 bases sitting between them. The chain's CDR3 is CASSHQNTEAFF. In DNA form, the CDR3 reads TGTGCCAGCAGCCACCAGAACACTGAAGCTTTCTTT.

The rearrangement uses TRBV4-1 and TRBJ2-1; D is ambiguous. CDR1 and CDR2 (germline): MGHRA, YSYEKL. V lost 4 bases and J lost 4, with 11 bases in between. This CDR3 is 14 amino acids long. CDR3 region: CASSLLRLYNEQFF. The CDR3 DNA sequence: TGCGCCAGCAGCCTCCTCCGACTTTACAATGAGCAGTTCTTC.

This sequence joins TRBV24-1 and TRBJ1-2; possibly TRBD1 for D (5 bases). This CDR3 is 13 amino acids long. From germline, CDR1 is KGHDR and CDR2 SFDVKD. Trimming took 1 base from V and 10 from J, leaving 12 bases between them. The CDR3 protein is CATSDFGRVHYTF. The CDR3, as DNA: TGTGCCACCAGTGATTTCGGCAGGGTCCACTACACCTTC.

V is TRBV27 and J is TRBJ1-5; possible D gene TRBD1, 5 bases. The CDR3 has 17 residues. Trimming took off 7 bases at V and 4 bases at J, with 23 bases between the two ends. CDR1 and CDR2 (germline): MNHEY, SMNVEV (reference sequence). The CDR3: CASIPVAGPGGNQPQHF. The CDR3 nucleotides are TGTGCCAGCATTCCCGTCGCGGGGCCTGGTGGAAATCAGCCCCAGCATTTT.

V and J are TRBV4-1 and TRBJ1-3, with D maybe TRBD1 (6 bases). Trimming shortened V by 0 bases and J by 0 bases, and 12 bases separated the two germline ends. CDR3 length: 17 residues. Germline V gene lookup returns CDR1 MGHRA and CDR2 YSYEKL. CDR3 sequence (DNA): TGCGCCAGCAGCCAAGAGTTGGGGGCAAGCTCTGGAAACACCATATATTTT. Its translation is CASSQELGASSGNTIYF.

Note on this clone: Other nucleotide sequences in the sample specify the same CDR3. The chain has TRBV30 and TRBJ1-2; D might be TRBD1 (5 bases). Germline CDR1 is GTSNPN and CDR2 is SVGIG (reference sequence). CDR3 length: 12 amino acids. The V end was cut by 0 bases, the J end by 5 bases, with 7 bases between. CDR3 sequence (DNA): TGTGCCTGGAGTGTGGGGGGGTATGGCTACACCTTC. Amino acid sequence: CAWSVGGYGYTF. The whole variable domain, filled in from reference TRBV30 and TRBJ1-2, reads SQTIHQWPATLVQPVGSPLSLECTVEGTSNPNLYWYRQAAGRGLQLLFYSVGIGQISSEVPQNLSASRPQDRQFILSSKKLLLSDSGFYLCAWSVGGYGYTFGSGTRLTVV.

The chain joins TRBV21-1 to TRBJ2-5; no DNA check was done on the table's D call, TRBD2. TRBV21-1 is marked as a pseudogene. CDR3 length: 16 amino acids. The CDR3 DNA is TGTGCCAGCAGTGGGACTAGCGGGGGGGTCCAAGAGACCCAGTACTTC. Protein sequence: CASSGTSGGVQETQYF.